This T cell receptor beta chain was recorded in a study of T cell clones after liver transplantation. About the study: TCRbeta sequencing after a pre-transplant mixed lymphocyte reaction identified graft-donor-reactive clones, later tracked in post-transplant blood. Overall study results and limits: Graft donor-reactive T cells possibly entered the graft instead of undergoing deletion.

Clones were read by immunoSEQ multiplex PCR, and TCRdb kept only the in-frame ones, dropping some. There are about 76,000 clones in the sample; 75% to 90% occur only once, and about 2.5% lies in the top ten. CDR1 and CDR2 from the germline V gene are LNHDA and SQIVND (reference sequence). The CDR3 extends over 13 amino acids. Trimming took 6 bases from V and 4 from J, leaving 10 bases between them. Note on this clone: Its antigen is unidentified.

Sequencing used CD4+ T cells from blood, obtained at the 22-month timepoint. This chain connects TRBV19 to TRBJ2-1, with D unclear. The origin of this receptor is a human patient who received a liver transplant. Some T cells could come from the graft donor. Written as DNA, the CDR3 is TGTGCCAGTAGCCTTTACGGGTACAATGAGCAGTTCTTC. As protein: CASSLYGYNEQFF.